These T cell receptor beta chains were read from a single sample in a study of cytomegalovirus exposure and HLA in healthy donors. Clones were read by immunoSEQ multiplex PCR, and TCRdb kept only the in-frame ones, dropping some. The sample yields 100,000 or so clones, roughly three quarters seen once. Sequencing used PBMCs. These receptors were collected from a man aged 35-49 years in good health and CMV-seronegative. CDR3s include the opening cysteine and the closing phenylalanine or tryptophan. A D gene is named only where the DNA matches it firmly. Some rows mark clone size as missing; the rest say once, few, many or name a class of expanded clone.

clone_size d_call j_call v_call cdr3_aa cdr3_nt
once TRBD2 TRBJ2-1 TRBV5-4 CASSSLAGGDNEQFF TGTGCCAGCAGCTCCCTAGCGGGGGGGGATAATGAGCAGTTCTTC
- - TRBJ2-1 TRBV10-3 CATNNPTYNEQFF TGTGCCACGAACAACCCGACCTACAATGAGCAGTTCTTC
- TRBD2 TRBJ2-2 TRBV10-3 CAINSGRVGTGELFF TGTGCCATAAATAGCGGGAGGGTAGGCACCGGGGAGCTGTTTTTT
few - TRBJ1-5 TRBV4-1 CASRDSPLSNQPQHF TGCGCCAGCAGGGACAGTCCTCTTAGCAATCAGCCCCAGCATTTT
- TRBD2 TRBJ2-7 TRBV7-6 CASSSGTSVSYEQYF TGTGCCAGCAGCTCCGGGACTAGCGTTTCCTACGAGCAGTACTTC
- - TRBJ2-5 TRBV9 CASSVAQGETQYF TGTGCCAGCAGCGTAGCCCAGGGGGAGACCCAGTACTTC
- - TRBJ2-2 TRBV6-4 CASSDSAAGELFF TGTGCCAGCAGTGACTCGGCAGCCGGGGAGCTGTTTTTT
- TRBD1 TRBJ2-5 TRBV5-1 CASSPGQGGETQYF TGCGCCAGCAGCCCCGGACAGGGTGGGGAGACCCAGTACTTC
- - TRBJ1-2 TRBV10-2 CASSEYPGHNYGYTF TGCGCCAGCAGTGAGTACCCCGGACACAACTATGGCTACACCTTC
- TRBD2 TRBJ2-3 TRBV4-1 CASSPTSGVSTDTQYF TGCGCCAGCAGCCCGACTAGCGGGGTTAGCACAGATACGCAGTATTTT
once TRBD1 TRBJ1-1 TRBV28 CASSNSLDRANTEAFF TGTGCCAGCAGCAACTCACTCGACAGGGCAAACACTGAAGCTTTCTTT
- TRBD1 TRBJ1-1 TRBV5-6 CASNIQGFDTEAFF TGTGCCAGCAACATACAGGGGTTCGACACTGAAGCTTTCTTT
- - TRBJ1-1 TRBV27 CASSLSALTGNTEAFF TGTGCCAGCAGTTTATCGGCCCTAACGGGGAACACTGAAGCTTTCTTT
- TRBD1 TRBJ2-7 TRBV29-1 CSARRDRVEEQYF TGCAGCGCTCGCCGGGACAGGGTGGAAGAGCAGTACTTC
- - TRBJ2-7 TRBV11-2 CASSLVTGFLREQYF TGTGCCAGCAGCTTAGTTACAGGGTTTCTTCGCGAGCAGTACTTC
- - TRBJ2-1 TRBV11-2 CASSPMTRYNEQFF TGTGCCAGCAGCCCAATGACACGTTACAATGAGCAGTTCTTC
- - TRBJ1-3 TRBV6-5 CASSELGGGGNTIYF TGTGCCAGCAGCGAACTGGGTGGAGGGGGAAACACCATATATTTT
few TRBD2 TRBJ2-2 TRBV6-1 CASRTSGMSTGELFF TGTGCCAGTCGGACTAGCGGGATGTCCACCGGGGAGCTGTTTTTT
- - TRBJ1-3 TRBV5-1 CASSLAEGGSGNTIYF TGCGCCAGCAGCTTGGCCGAAGGGGGCTCTGGAAACACCATATATTTT
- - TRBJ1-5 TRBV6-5 CASSSTGNSNQPQHF TGTGCCAGCAGTTCGACAGGTAATAGCAATCAGCCCCAGCATTTT
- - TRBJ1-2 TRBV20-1 CSAVSNYGYTF TGCAGTGCTGTCAGTAACTATGGCTACACCTTC
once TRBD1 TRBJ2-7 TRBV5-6 CASSFRTGQYEQYF TGTGCCAGCAGTTTCCGTACGGGACAGTACGAGCAGTACTTC
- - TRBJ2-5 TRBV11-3 CASSPEKETQYF TGTGCCAGCAGCCCCGAGAAGGAGACCCAGTACTTC
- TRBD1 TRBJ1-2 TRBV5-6 CASSLADRFNYGYTF TGTGCCAGCAGCTTGGCGGACAGGTTCAACTATGGCTACACCTTC
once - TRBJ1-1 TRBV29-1 CSADGGNTEAFF TGCAGCGCCGACGGGGGGAACACTGAAGCTTTCTTT
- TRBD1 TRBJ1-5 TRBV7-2 CASSSGITGGQPQHF TGTGCCAGCAGCTCAGGGATTACAGGGGGCCAGCCCCAGCATTTT
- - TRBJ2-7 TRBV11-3 CASSLERYSAYEQYF TGTGCCAGCAGCTTAGAGCGGTATTCAGCCTACGAGCAGTACTTC
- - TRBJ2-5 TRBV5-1 CASSFGERETQYF TGCGCCAGCAGCTTCGGGGAGCGAGAGACCCAGTACTTC
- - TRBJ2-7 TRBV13 CASSGGVGYYEQYF TGTGCCAGCAGCGGAGGAGTGGGGTACTACGAGCAGTACTTC
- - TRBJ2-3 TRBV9 CASSFSADTQYF TGTGCCAGCAGCTTTAGCGCAGATACGCAGTATTTT
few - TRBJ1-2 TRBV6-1 CASGLLRRGYTF TGTGCCAGCGGACTTTTACGTCGAGGCTACACCTTC
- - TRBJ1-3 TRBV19 CASSIPGANSGNTIYF TGTGCCAGTAGTATCCCAGGGGCCAACTCTGGAAACACCATATATTTT
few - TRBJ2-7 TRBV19 CASSFGQPDYEQYF TGTGCCAGTAGCTTTGGACAGCCGGACTACGAGCAGTACTTC
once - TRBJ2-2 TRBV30 CAYMLPTGRTGELFF TGTGCCTACATGCTCCCGACGGGTCGGACCGGGGAGCTGTTTTTT
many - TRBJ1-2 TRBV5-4 CASSLELNYGYTF TGTGCCAGCAGCTTGGAACTGAACTATGGCTACACCTTC
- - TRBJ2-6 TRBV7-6 CASSPEVGANVLTF TGTGCCAGCAGCCCAGAGGTTGGGGCCAACGTCCTGACTTTC
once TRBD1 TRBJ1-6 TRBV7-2 CASSNPGQVSYNSPLHF TGTGCCAGCAGCAATCCGGGACAGGTTTCTTATAATTCACCCCTCCACTTT
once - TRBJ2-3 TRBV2 CASRMGDLATDTQYF TGTGCCAGCAGGATGGGGGACTTGGCCACAGATACGCAGTATTTT
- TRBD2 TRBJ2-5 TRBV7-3 CASSPGGFRGETQYF TGTGCCAGCAGCCCCGGGGGGTTCCGGGGGGAGACCCAGTACTTC
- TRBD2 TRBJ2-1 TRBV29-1 CSVTGLAGGVNEQFF TGCAGCGTTACCGGACTAGCGGGAGGAGTGAATGAGCAGTTCTTC
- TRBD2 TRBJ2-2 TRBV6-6 CASSSSGTNTGELFF TGTGCCAGCAGTTCTAGCGGGACCAACACCGGGGAGCTGTTTTTT
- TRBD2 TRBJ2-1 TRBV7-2 CASSPGLAAGNEQFF TGTGCCAGCAGCCCGGGACTAGCGGCCGGGAATGAGCAGTTCTTC
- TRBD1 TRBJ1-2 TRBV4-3 CASSQVYRGGYTF TGCGCCAGCAGCCAAGTGTACAGGGGCGGCTACACCTTC
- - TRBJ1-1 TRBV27 CASSFDSSNTEAFF TGTGCCAGCAGTTTTGACTCGTCGAACACTGAAGCTTTCTTT
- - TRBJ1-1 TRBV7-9 CASSPRTAGVAFF TGTGCCAGCAGCCCCAGGACAGCCGGGGTGGCTTTCTTT
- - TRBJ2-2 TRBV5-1 CASSSGSGELFF TGCGCCAGCAGTTCAGGGTCCGGGGAGCTGTTTTTT
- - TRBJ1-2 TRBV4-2 CASRASVWAGRIYGYTF TGTGCCAGCAGAGCAAGCGTCTGGGCCGGGAGAATCTATGGCTACACCTTC
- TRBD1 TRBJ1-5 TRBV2 CASRDRDKSNQPQHF TGTGCCAGCAGGGACAGGGACAAGAGCAATCAGCCCCAGCATTTT
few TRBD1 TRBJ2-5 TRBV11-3 CASSLEGQVSPQYF TGTGCCAGCAGCTTAGAGGGACAGGTTAGTCCCCAGTACTTC
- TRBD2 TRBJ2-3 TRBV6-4 CASSDQAGADTQYF TGTGCCAGCAGTGACCAAGCGGGGGCAGATACGCAGTATTTT
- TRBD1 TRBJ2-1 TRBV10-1 CATPGQGYNEQFF TGCGCCACCCCGGGACAGGGCTACAATGAGCAGTTCTTC
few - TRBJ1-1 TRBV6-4 CASSQGSNTEAFF TGTGCCAGCAGCCAGGGATCGAACACTGAAGCTTTCTTT
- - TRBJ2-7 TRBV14 CASSQNRDTLCEQYF TGTGCCAGCAGCCAGAACAGGGACACGCTTTGCGAGCAGTACTTC
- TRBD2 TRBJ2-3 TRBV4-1 CASSLSGGPDTQYF TGCGCCAGCAGCCTTTCGGGGGGGCCAGATACGCAGTATTTT
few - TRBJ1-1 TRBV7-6 CASSLQVYAEAFF TGTGCCAGCAGCTTACAGGTATACGCTGAAGCTTTCTTT
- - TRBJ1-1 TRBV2 CASNTGMNTEAFF TGTGCCAGCAATACGGGGATGAACACTGAAGCTTTCTTT
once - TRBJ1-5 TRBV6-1 CASRVNSNQPQHF TGTGCCAGCCGGGTTAATAGCAATCAGCCCCAGCATTTT
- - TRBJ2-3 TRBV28 CASLGLGTDTQYF TGTGCCAGCTTGGGACTGGGCACAGATACGCAGTATTTT
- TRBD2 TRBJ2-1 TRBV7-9 CASKAGGNYNEQFF TGTGCCAGCAAGGCGGGAGGAAATTACAATGAGCAGTTCTTC